The 10 T cell receptor beta chains below were found in one sample sequenced in a study of cytomegalovirus exposure and HLA in healthy donors. 13 Jbeta primers and 60 Vbeta primers were used for the PCR. Measured with immunoSEQ multiplex PCR; TCRdb has only the in-frame clones, and not every one. The sample includes about 200,000 clones, over 60% seen only once; the top ten take 1.5% to 2%. The sample comprised PBMCs. The receptors here all came from a male donor in good health and CMV-seronegative.

V gene TRBV18 combines with J gene TRBJ1-6, with TRBD1 matching 10 bases. Trimming cost V 5 bases and J 0 bases; bases outside gene matches: 10. The CDR3 runs 19 residues. Germline CDR1 is KGHSH and CDR2 is LQKENI. This chain's CDR3 is CASSSRTGGLSSYNSPLHF. For the CDR3, the DNA is TGTGCCAGCTCATCCAGGACAGGGGGTTTAAGCTCCTATAATTCACCCCTCCACTTT.

The gene calls are TRBV28 and TRBJ2-2; 7 bases match TRBD2. Losses at the gene ends were 2 bases for V and 0 bases for J; bases not matched to a gene: 0. CDR3 length: 15 residues. Germline CDR1 is MDHEN and CDR2 is SYDVKM. This CDR3 is CASSLSGANTGELFF. CDR3 bases: TGTGCCAGCAGTTTAAGCGGGGCGAACACCGGGGAGCTGTTTTTT. The full variable domain, completed using reference TRBV28 and TRBJ2-2, is DVKVTQSSRYLVKRTGEKVFLECVQDMDHENMFWYRQDPGLGLRLIYFSYDVKMKEKGDIPEGYSVSREKKERFSLILESASTNQTSMYLCASSLSGANTGELFFGEGSRLTVL.

The chain carries TRBV4-1 and TRBJ1-6, with D possibly TRBD1 on 6 matching bases. V lost 1 base and J 6 bases, leaving 22 bases between the germline ends. Germline V gene sequence: CDR1 MGHRA, CDR2 YSYEKL. The CDR3 totals 19 residues. Here the CDR3 reads CASSQATTPTGGGNSPLHF. DNA for the CDR3: TGCGCCAGCAGCCAAGCCACCACTCCGACAGGTGGGGGTAATTCACCCCTCCACTTT.

V is TRBV5-1 and J is TRBJ2-1; TRBD2 agrees at 13 bases. Trimming cost V 2 bases and J 5 bases; bases outside gene matches: 1. Germline assignment: CDR1 SGHRS and CDR2 YFSETQ. CDR3 length equals 15 residues. In nucleotides, the CDR3 is TGCGCCAGCAGCTTAGGACTAGCGGGGGACAATGAGCAGTTCTTC. Protein product: CASSLGLAGDNEQFF. Full variable domain (remainder filled in from reference TRBV5-1 and TRBJ2-1): KAGVTQTPRYLIKTRGQQVTLSCSPISGHRSVSWYQQTPGQGLQFLFEYFSETQRNKGNFPGRFSGRQFSNSRSEMNVSTLELGDSALYLCASSLGLAGDNEQFFGPGTRLTVL.

The chain uses TRBV21-1 and TRBJ1-2. TRBV21-1 is marked as a pseudogene. This CDR3 is 14 amino acids long. The CDR3 region has the DNA TGTGCCAGCAGCAAAGGGAGGTCTCTCTATGGCTACACCTTC. It translates to CASSKGRSLYGYTF.

The chain uses TRBV7-8 and TRBJ1-6; D unresolved. V lost 1 base and J 1 base, leaving 8 bases between the germline ends. CDR1 and CDR2 from the germline V gene are SGHVS and FQNEAQ. The CDR3 sequence is 16 residues long. The CDR3 bases are TGTGCCAGCAGCTTAGGGTCAGGATCCTATAATTCACCCCTCCACTTT. Translation gives CASSLGSGSYNSPLHF.

This rearrangement joins TRBV28 to TRBJ1-2, with 7 positions matching TRBD1. The germline V gene has CDR1 MDHEN and CDR2 SYDVKM. The CDR3 has 17 residues. Trimming cost V 8 bases and J 3 bases; bases outside gene matches: 18. CDR3 sequence (DNA): TGTGCCAGCCCCAAGTTTAGAATGACAGGGCCCGACTATGGCTACACCTTC. It codes for CASPKFRMTGPDYGYTF.

This clone was seen just once. V is TRBV28 and J is TRBJ1-1; the D is unclear. Trimming shortened V by 10 bases and J by 0 bases, and 9 bases separated the two germline ends. CDR3 length equals 12 residues. CDR1 is MDHEN, CDR2 SYDVKM, per germline. The CDR3 coding sequence is TGTGCCACCGTTAATATGAACACTGAAGCTTTCTTT. Amino acids: CATVNMNTEAFF. Filled out from reference TRBV28 and TRBJ1-1, the complete variable domain reads DVKVTQSSRYLVKRTGEKVFLECVQDMDHENMFWYRQDPGLGLRLIYFSYDVKMKEKGDIPEGYSVSREKKERFSLILESASTNQTSMYLCATVNMNTEAFFGQGTRLTVV.

This clone showed up just once. V gene TRBV15 combines with J gene TRBJ2-7; D call uncertain. CDR3 length: 14 amino acids. CDR1 LNHNV and CDR2 YYDKDF come from the germline V gene (reference sequence). V was cut by 0 bases and J by 7 bases, with 13 bases left in between. The CDR3 loop is CATSRDGDTTEQYF. The CDR3 nucleotides read TGTGCCACCAGCAGAGACGGAGATACTACGGAGCAGTACTTC. Variable domain in full (rest from reference TRBV15 and TRBJ2-7): DAMVIQNPRYQVTQFGKPVTLSCSQTLNHNVMYWYQQKSSQAPKLLFHYYDKDFNNEADTPDNFQSRRPNTSFCFLDIRSPGLGDTAMYLCATSRDGDTTEQYFGPGTRLTVT.

CDR3: CASSRRQGTEAFF. In DNA form, the CDR3 reads TGTGCCAGCAGTCGCCGACAGGGCACTGAAGCTTTCTTT. The genes are TRBV27 and TRBJ1-1; 7 bases match TRBD1. Germline-derived CDR1 and CDR2 are MNHEY and SMNVEV (reference sequence). The length of the CDR3 is 13 residues. Trimming took 5 bases from V and 4 from J; bases not matched to a gene: 4.